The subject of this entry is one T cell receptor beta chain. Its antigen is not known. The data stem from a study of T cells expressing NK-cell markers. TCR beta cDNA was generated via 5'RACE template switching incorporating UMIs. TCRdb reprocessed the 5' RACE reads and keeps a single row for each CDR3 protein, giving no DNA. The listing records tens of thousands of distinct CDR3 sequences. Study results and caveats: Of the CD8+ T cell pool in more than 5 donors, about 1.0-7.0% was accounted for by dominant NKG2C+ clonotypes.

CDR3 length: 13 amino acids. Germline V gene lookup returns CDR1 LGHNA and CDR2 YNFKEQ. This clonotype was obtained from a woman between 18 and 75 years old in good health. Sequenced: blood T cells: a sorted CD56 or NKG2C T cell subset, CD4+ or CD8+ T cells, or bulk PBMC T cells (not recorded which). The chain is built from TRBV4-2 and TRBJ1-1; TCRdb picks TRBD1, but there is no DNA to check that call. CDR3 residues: CASSQEQVTEAFF.